The subject of this entry is one T cell receptor beta chain. Its antigen is not yet known. Base-call qualities are not available, and no considerably larger clone is one nucleotide away. The same CDR3 can be traced to other DNA sequences in this sample. The source of the sample is a study of radiotherapy plus CTLA-4 blockade in lung cancer listed by TCRdb under 2018. Broadly, across the study: Objective responses occurred in about 19% of enrolled patients, and 31% achieved disease control. What the work shows at the level of the full study, not this receptor alone: Increased serum interferon-beta after radiation, together with early dynamic changes in blood T cell clones, were reported to be the strongest predictors of response. After treatment with radiotherapy and ipilimumab, TCR clones that originated in tumors expanded in peripheral blood.

The study tested focal radiation therapy combined with CTLA-4 blockade (ipilimumab) in patients with chemo-refractory metastatic non-small-cell lung cancer. Libraries were prepared through the immunoSEQ multiplex PCR assay. TCRdb limited this immuneACCESS table to in-frame rearrangements with V and J called. A share of clones is missing; checked studies link under half to unresolved V genes, and the rest is unexplained. This sample gives roughly 110,000 clones in total; more than 65% of them show up just once. The ten most abundant clones make up 3% to 4% of the sample. V gives up 2 bases and J gives up 4 bases, and the segment between their germline ends measures 3 bases. In the germline V gene, CDR1 corresponds to SGHTA and CDR2 to FQGNSA. The CDR3 runs 13 residues from the cysteine to the phenylalanine. The CDR3 DNA has 39 bases and is translated from base 1.

The sample here was peripheral blood, taken from a patient treated with radiotherapy plus ipilimumab. The rearrangement combines TRBV7-2 with TRBJ1-6; the D gene identity is not certain. This clonotype was obtained from a human donor with non-small cell lung cancer that progressed on radiotherapy plus ipilimumab. Some clones in this sample may be carry-over from other donors' samples. At the DNA level, the sequence is TGTGCCAGCAGCTTATCTTATAATTCACCCCTCCACTTT. Translated, it reads CASSLSYNSPLHF.